The next 26 T cell receptor beta chains were all read from a single sample in a study of control samples from healthy donors and cancer patients. Libraries were prepared by immunoSEQ multiplex PCR; TCRdb keeps only in-frame clonotypes and omits some of them. Among 57,000 or so clones listed, around 94% were seen once. The material sequenced was blood. The source is a man under 40 in good health.

This clone was seen a few times. The rearrangement joins TRBV29-1 to TRBJ1-1, with D hard to call. There are 11 residues in the CDR3. Germline loops: CDR1 SQVTM, CDR2 ANQGSEA. Trimming cost V 5 bases and J 1 base, with 5 bases left between them. CDR3 protein: CSVWGNTEAFF. CDR3 nucleotides: TGCAGCGTTTGGGGGAACACTGAAGCTTTCTTT. Full variable domain (missing parts from reference TRBV29-1 and TRBJ1-1): SAVISQKPSRDICQRGTSLTIQCQVDSQVTMMFWYRQQPGQSLTLIATANQGSEATYESGFVIDKFPISRPNLTFSTLTVSNMSPEDSSIYLCSVWGNTEAFFGQGTRLTVV.

The CDR3 nucleotides are TGTGCCAGCAGTGCTGGACAGAACACTGAAGCTTTCTTT. Protein: CASSAGQNTEAFF. The gene calls are TRBV27 and TRBJ1-1; the D gene is possibly TRBD1 (5 bases). Trimming took off 5 bases at V and 1 base at J, with 8 bases between the two ends. Germline-derived CDR1 and CDR2 are MNHEY and SMNVEV (reference sequence). The CDR3 contains 13 residues.

The chain combines TRBV16 with TRBJ1-1; the D is unclear. The CDR3 extends over 16 amino acids. V was trimmed by 4 bases and J by 2 bases, leaving 17 bases between them. Germline-derived CDR1 and CDR2 are KGHSY and FQNENV. CDR3 sequence (DNA): TGTGCCAGCAGCCCGAACTCGAGGAAATTAAACACTGAAGCTTTCTTT. Translating gives CASSPNSRKLNTEAFF.

This sequence joins TRBV6-5 and TRBJ1-3, with 7 bases fitting TRBD1. Trimming removed 5 bases from V and 4 bases from J; junction bases left unmatched: 2. The CDR3 is made up of 13 amino acids. Per germline, CDR1 MNHEY and CDR2 SVGAGI. CDR3 DNA: TGTGCCAGCAGTCTGGACAGGGGAAACACCATATATTTT. It translates to CASSLDRGNTIYF.

This chain links TRBV5-5 with TRBJ1-2; TRBD1 matches 7 bases. V was pared by 3 bases and J by 2 bases, with 4 bases of the junction left unmatched. The CDR3 sequence is 14 residues long. The germline CDR1 and CDR2 sequences are SGHKS and YYEKEE (reference sequence). In DNA, the CDR3 is TGTGCCAGCAGCTGGGACAGAGCCAACTATGGCTACACCTTC. As protein: CASSWDRANYGYTF.

The J gene is TRBJ1-5, the V gene TRBV28, with D possibly TRBD1 on 5 matching bases. Between the trimmed V and J ends, which lost 8 bases and 3 bases, there was a span of 17 bases. The germline gives CDR1 MDHEN, CDR2 SYDVKM. This CDR3 contains 15 residues. The chain's CDR3 is CASLPTEGLNQPQHF. CDR3 bases: TGTGCCAGCCTACCGACAGAAGGGCTCAATCAGCCCCAGCATTTT.

The chain joins TRBV28 to TRBJ1-1; no clear D gene. CDR1 MDHEN and CDR2 SYDVKM come from the germline V gene. V was shortened by 6 bases and J by 1 base, with 12 bases between the two germline ends. The CDR3 runs to 14 residues. The CDR3 DNA sequence: TGTGCCAGCAGGCAGACGACGGCGAACACTGAAGCTTTCTTT. Its protein product is CASRQTTANTEAFF.

The V call is TRBV11-3, the J call TRBJ1-1; D is unresolved. This CDR3 spans 13 amino acids. V was shortened by 0 bases and J by 2 bases, with 4 bases between the two germline ends. Germline V gene sequence: CDR1 SGHNT, CDR2 YENEEA. The DNA for the CDR3 is TGTGCCAGCAGCTTAGAGGAAAACACTGAAGCTTTCTTT. Protein sequence: CASSLEENTEAFF. Looking up the rest from reference TRBV11-3 and TRBJ1-1 gives the full variable domain: EAGVVQSPRYKIIEKKQPVAFWCNPISGHNTLYWYLQNLGQGPELLIRYENEEAVDDSQLPKDRFSAERLKGVDSTLKIQPAELGDSAVYLCASSLEENTEAFFGQGTRLTVV.

The chain uses TRBV14 and TRBJ1-6, with a possible D match to TRBD1 (6 bases). The CDR3 sequence is 12 residues long. The germline V and J ends were trimmed by 9 bases and 7 bases, with 10 bases remaining between them. CDR1 is SGHDN and CDR2 is FVKESK in the germline V gene. CDR3 residues: CASSQGNSPLHF. The CDR3 coding sequence is TGTGCCAGTTCACAGGGCAATTCACCCCTCCACTTT. Full variable domain (rest looked up from reference TRBV14 and TRBJ1-6): EAGVTQFPSHSVIEKGQTVTLRCDPISGHDNLYWYRRVMGKEIKFLLHFVKESKQDESGMPNNRFLAERTGGTYSTLKVQPAELEDSGVYFCASSQGNSPLHFGNGTRLTVT.

V is TRBV7-3 and J is TRBJ2-6; D gene unclear. Per the germline V gene, CDR1 is SGHTA and CDR2 is FQGTGA. V was trimmed by 3 bases and J by 0 bases, leaving 9 bases between them. This CDR3 contains 16 residues. The CDR3 DNA is TGTGCCAGCAGCTTGGCTTCAGACTCTGGGGCCAACGTCCTGACTTTC. It translates to CASSLASDSGANVLTF.

The J gene is TRBJ2-7, the V gene TRBV2, with D hard to call. The CDR3 spans 14 residues. Per the germline V gene, CDR1 is SNHLY and CDR2 is FYNNEI. V gave up 2 bases and J gave up 0 bases, with 8 bases separating them. The CDR3 sequence is CASSESRISYEQYF. The CDR3 region has the DNA TGTGCCAGCAGTGAAAGCCGGATCTCCTACGAGCAGTACTTC.

V is TRBV9 and J is TRBJ2-4; D is undetermined. CDR3 length: 14 residues. The V end was cut by 3 bases, the J end by 0 bases, with 7 bases between. From germline, CDR1 is SGDLS and CDR2 YYNGEE. The CDR3 nucleotides are TGTGCCAGCAGCGCCTCTCTAGCCAAAAACATTCAGTACTTC. This encodes CASSASLAKNIQYF.

The V call is TRBV5-8, the J call TRBJ2-1; TRBD1 agrees at 11 bases. Per the germline V gene, CDR1 is SGHTS and CDR2 is YDEGEE. V shed 4 bases and J 4 bases; nucleotides not matched to a gene: 4. The CDR3 totals 15 residues. The DNA of the CDR3 is TGTGCCAGCAGCCGGACAGGGGGCCGGTACAATGAGCAGTTCTTC. Its protein product is CASSRTGGRYNEQFF.

The genes are TRBV19 and TRBJ2-4, with 9 bases fitting TRBD1. Germline loops: CDR1 LNHDA, CDR2 SQIVND (reference sequence). This CDR3 has 16 amino acids. The trim removed 1 base at V and 6 bases at J, leaving 7 bases unmatched. For the CDR3, the DNA is TGTGCCAGTAGTATAGCTGTGGACAGGGGAGTAAACATTCAGTACTTC. It codes for CASSIAVDRGVNIQYF.

The gene calls are TRBV9 and TRBJ1-3; possibly TRBD1 for D (5 bases). This CDR3 has 16 residues. CDR1 and CDR2 (germline): SGDLS, YYNGEE. The ends were cut back, 3 bases at V and 0 bases at J, with 13 bases in the middle. In DNA form, the CDR3 reads TGTGCCAGCAGCGCGACGGGACGTTCCTCTGGAAACACCATATATTTT. It yields the protein CASSATGRSSGNTIYF.

The V and J genes are TRBV27 and TRBJ1-4; 10 bases fit TRBD1. V shed 4 bases and J 5 bases; nucleotides not matched to a gene: 4. Germline lookup yields CDR1 MNHEY and CDR2 SMNVEV (reference sequence). The CDR3 is 15 amino acids. CDR3 sequence (DNA): TGTGCCAGCAGTTCCTGGACAGGGGGAAATGAAAAACTGTTTTTT. Its translation: CASSSWTGGNEKLFF.

The chain employs TRBV15 and TRBJ1-5; D remains unclear. Trimming removed 4 bases at V and 5 bases at J, with 6 bases between. The CDR3 runs 12 residues. Germline V gene lookup returns CDR1 LNHNV and CDR2 YYDKDF (reference sequence). In DNA form, the CDR3 reads TGTGCCACCAGCACCGATTATCAGCCCCAGCATTTT. Its protein product is CATSTDYQPQHF.

This clone is a singleton in its sample. The chain carries TRBV30 and TRBJ2-7, with TRBD2 matching over 8 bases. Germline CDR1 reads GTSNPN; CDR2 reads SVGIG (reference sequence). The CDR3 totals 14 residues. The CDR3 DNA sequence: TGTGCTCATGGAGGGGGGGCGGGGGGCCAAGAGCAGTACTTC. This codes for CAHGGGAGGQEQYF.

The count of this clone is one. This chain joins TRBV7-3 and TRBJ2-1; D not certain. V lost 3 bases to trimming and J lost 4 bases, with 7 bases between them. The CDR3 covers 13 residues. Looked up from germline, CDR1 is SGHTA and CDR2 is FQGTGA. The CDR3 reads CASSLGSYNEQFF. CDR3 in DNA: TGTGCCAGCAGCTTGGGGTCGTACAATGAGCAGTTCTTC.

The chain recombines TRBV9 with TRBJ2-3; TRBD2 agrees at 14 bases. The CDR3 sequence is 16 residues long. The V gene end was trimmed by 3 bases and the J gene end by 7 bases; junction bases not matched to a gene: 7. Per the germline V gene, CDR1 is SGDLS and CDR2 is YYNGEE. The CDR3 spells CASSARTSGGIHTQYF. As DNA, the CDR3 is TGTGCCAGCAGCGCCCGGACTAGCGGGGGGATACATACGCAGTATTTT. The variable domain in full, with the rest retrieved from reference TRBV9 and TRBJ2-3, is DSGVTQTPKHLITATGQRVTLRCSPRSGDLSVYWYQQSLDQGLQFLIQYYNGEERAKGNILERFSAQQFPDLHSELNLSSLELGDSALYFCASSARTSGGIHTQYFGPGTRLTVL.

In regard to this clone: This sequence may be a read error, since a much larger clone differs from it by one base. The gene calls are TRBV21-1 and TRBJ2-7; TRBD2 is taken as the D call from the table, unchecked against the DNA. TRBV21-1 is a recognized pseudogene. This CDR3 is built from 17 residues. The CDR3 protein is CTREPSTVREYAHEQYF. The CDR3 DNA sequence: TGTACCAGAGAACCGAGTACCGTGCGGGAGTATGCCCACGAGCAGTACTTC.

The V call is TRBV9, the J call TRBJ1-2; 7 nucleotides align to TRBD1. Germline loops: CDR1 SGDLS, CDR2 YYNGEE. CDR3 length equals 13 residues. The trim removed 3 bases at V and 2 bases at J, leaving 1 base unmatched. CDR3 sequence reads: CASSDRGNYGYTF. The CDR3 bases are TGTGCCAGCAGCGACAGGGGCAACTATGGCTACACCTTC.

This clone came up a few times. CDR3 coding DNA: TGCGCCAGCAGCCAAGAGGGACAGGGTAATGAAAAACTGTTTTTT. Encoded protein: CASSQEGQGNEKLFF. The chain links TRBV4-1 to TRBJ1-4, with 9 positions matching TRBD1. The germline V gene encodes CDR1 MGHRA and CDR2 YSYEKL. The CDR3 is 15 residues long. V lost 0 bases and J lost 4; bases outside the gene matches: 0.

The chain employs TRBV7-8 and TRBJ2-1; 12 nucleotides agree with TRBD2. The CDR3 consists of 16 residues. Looked up from germline, CDR1 is SGHVS and CDR2 is FQNEAQ. J was trimmed by 7 bases and V by 3 bases; bases with no gene match: 7. The CDR3 DNA sequence: TGTGCCAGCAGCTTGGGACTAGCGGGCCGTTGGAATGAGCAGTTCTTC. This gives the protein CASSLGLAGRWNEQFF.

The J gene is TRBJ2-7, the V gene TRBV30; weak D call: TRBD1 (6 bases). CDR3 size: 15 residues. Trimming pared 3 bases from V and 0 bases from J, leaving 15 bases between. The germline V gene encodes CDR1 GTSNPN and CDR2 SVGIG (reference sequence). The CDR3: CAWRGARGDSYEQYF. DNA of the CDR3: TGTGCCTGGAGAGGGGCCAGGGGCGACTCCTACGAGCAGTACTTC.

The rearrangement links TRBV4-1 to TRBJ1-4; no clear D gene. The CDR3 covers 14 residues. Between the trimmed V and J ends, which lost 7 bases and 0 bases, there was a span of 9 bases. Germline loops: CDR1 MGHRA, CDR2 YSYEKL. The CDR3 loop is CASKVLSTNEKLFF. CDR3 DNA sequence: TGCGCCAGCAAGGTCCTTTCAACTAATGAAAAACTGTTTTTT.